Listed below are T cell receptor beta chains from one sample, sequenced in a study of T cells in Graves' hyperthyroidism and ophthalmopathy. From the multiplex PCR reads, TCRdb called clonotypes with MiXCR, one entry per CDR3 protein. The table includes some 490,000 distinct CDR3 sequences, 22% detected once. Sequenced input: blood. The receptors derive from a woman in her seventies with Graves' ophthalmopathy. The CDR3 runs from the conserved cysteine through the conserved F or W. A D gene is named only where the DNA matches it firmly. Clone size is shown for a subset of rows, as once, few, many or a class of expanded clone.

V gene: TRBV19
J gene: TRBJ2-2
D gene: NA
CDR3 length: 11
clone size: NA
CDR3 DNA: TGTGCCAGTACCTATAGCGGGGAGCTGTTTTTT
CDR3 protein: CASTYSGELFF

V gene: TRBV20-1
J gene: TRBJ2-4
D gene: NA
CDR3 length: 13
clone size: NA
CDR3 DNA: TGCAGTGCTAGTCGAGGAGGCCGGGGCATTCAGTACTTC
CDR3 protein: CSASRGGRGIQYF

V gene: TRBV28
J gene: TRBJ1-3
D gene: NA
CDR3 length: 17
clone size: few
CDR3 DNA: TGTGCCAGCAGTTTAATCCCCGTGATCGGGGGCGGAAACACCATATATTTT
CDR3 protein: CASSLIPVIGGGNTIYF

V gene: TRBV4-3
J gene: TRBJ2-7
D gene: NA
CDR3 length: 13
clone size: many
CDR3 DNA: TGCGCCAGCAGCCAAGATGCGGGGTACGAGCAGTACTTC
CDR3 protein: CASSQDAGYEQYF

V gene: TRBV9
J gene: TRBJ2-7
D gene: TRBD1
CDR3 length: 15
clone size: NA
CDR3 DNA: TGTGCCAGCAGCGTAGCTCCGGGACAGGGTTACGAGCAGTACTTC
CDR3 protein: CASSVAPGQGYEQYF

V gene: TRBV12-5
J gene: TRBJ1-2
D gene: NA
CDR3 length: 16
clone size: NA
CDR3 DNA: TGTGCTAGTGGTTTGGCAAACACACAGGGAAACTATGGCTACACCTTC
CDR3 protein: CASGLANTQGNYGYTF

V gene: TRBV20-1
J gene: TRBJ2-7
D gene: NA
CDR3 length: 16
clone size: few
CDR3 DNA: TGCAGTGCTAGAGATTTGCGCGGGTACAGCTCCTACGAGCAGTACTTC
CDR3 protein: CSARDLRGYSSYEQYF

V gene: TRBV28
J gene: TRBJ2-7
D gene: TRBD1
CDR3 length: 14
clone size: few
CDR3 DNA: TGTGCCAGCAGTCCCCGGGACAGGGAAGGCGAGCAGTACTTC
CDR3 protein: CASSPRDREGEQYF

V gene: TRBV11-2
J gene: TRBJ2-7
D gene: NA
CDR3 length: 15
clone size: NA
CDR3 DNA: TGTGCCAGCAGCTTAGAAGGTACCGCCTACTACGAGCAGTACTTC
CDR3 protein: CASSLEGTAYYEQYF

V gene: TRBV20-1
J gene: TRBJ1-1
D gene: NA
CDR3 length: 13
clone size: many
CDR3 DNA: TGCAGTGCCGGTCGGGGGTTGAACACTGAAGCTTTCTTT
CDR3 protein: CSAGRGLNTEAFF

V gene: TRBV3-1
J gene: TRBJ1-1
D gene: NA
CDR3 length: 14
clone size: few
CDR3 DNA: TGTGCCAGCAGCCAAGGGGTCGTAAACACTGAAGCTTTCTTT
CDR3 protein: CASSQGVVNTEAFF

V gene: TRBV12-5
J gene: TRBJ2-7
D gene: NA
CDR3 length: 15
clone size: few
CDR3 DNA: TGTGCTAGTCTCCCCGGTTGGCAGGGGATAAACGAGCAGTACTTC
CDR3 protein: CASLPGWQGINEQYF

V gene: TRBV19
J gene: TRBJ1-1
D gene: NA
CDR3 length: 16
clone size: few
CDR3 DNA: TGTGCCAGTAGTCAATGGGACACCCGGATGAACACTGAAGCTTTCTTT
CDR3 protein: CASSQWDTRMNTEAFF

V gene: TRBV7-3
J gene: TRBJ1-1
D gene: NA
CDR3 length: 13
clone size: NA
CDR3 DNA: TGTGCCAGCAGCTCCGAAGGGGTTTCGGGAGCTTTCTTT
CDR3 protein: CASSSEGVSGAFF

V gene: TRBV7-9
J gene: TRBJ2-7
D gene: TRBD2
CDR3 length: 14
clone size: NA
CDR3 DNA: TGTGCCAGCGTCGGGCTAGCGGGATCCGGCGAGCAGTACTTC
CDR3 protein: CASVGLAGSGEQYF

V gene: TRBV4-1
J gene: TRBJ2-5
D gene: NA
CDR3 length: 15
clone size: few
CDR3 DNA: TGCGCCAGCAGCCAAGCAGGTACCTGGGGGGAGACCCAGTACTTC
CDR3 protein: CASSQAGTWGETQYF

V gene: TRBV10-3
J gene: TRBJ2-7
D gene: NA
CDR3 length: 12
clone size: NA
CDR3 DNA: TGTGCCATCAGTAGCGGACCCTACGAGCAGTACTTC
CDR3 protein: CAISSGPYEQYF

V gene: TRBV30
J gene: TRBJ1-1
D gene: TRBD1
CDR3 length: 13
clone size: NA
CDR3 DNA: TGTGCCTGGTCAGCAGGGGGAAGCACTGAAGCTTTCTTT
CDR3 protein: CAWSAGGSTEAFF

V gene: TRBV6-1
J gene: TRBJ1-1
D gene: NA
CDR3 length: 12
clone size: few
CDR3 DNA: TGTGCCAGCGGCGCCGGGGGCACTGAAGCTTTCTTT
CDR3 protein: CASGAGGTEAFF

V gene: TRBV28
J gene: TRBJ2-7
D gene: TRBD2
CDR3 length: 17
clone size: NA
CDR3 DNA: TGTGCCAGCAGTTTCGGGACTAGCGGTCCCCACAACTACGAGCAGCACTTC
CDR3 protein: CASSFGTSGPHNYEQHF

V gene: TRBV7-2
J gene: TRBJ2-7
D gene: NA
CDR3 length: 15
clone size: few
CDR3 DNA: TGTGCCAGCAGCTTTTTGGGAGCAAGCTCCTACGAGCAGTACTTC
CDR3 protein: CASSFLGASSYEQYF

V gene: TRBV28
J gene: TRBJ2-7
D gene: NA
CDR3 length: 12
clone size: few
CDR3 DNA: TGTGCCAGCAGTCACCCGGGCGGCGAGCAGTACTTC
CDR3 protein: CASSHPGGEQYF

V gene: TRBV6-1
J gene: TRBJ2-1
D gene: NA
CDR3 length: 15
clone size: NA
CDR3 DNA: TGTGCCAGCAGACCCGGACGGAGGAACGACAATGAGCAGTTCTTC
CDR3 protein: CASRPGRRNDNEQFF

V gene: TRBV28
J gene: TRBJ2-1
D gene: TRBD2
CDR3 length: 14
clone size: NA
CDR3 DNA: TGTGCCAGCGTAGCGGGAGGGCAATTTAATGAGCAGTTCTTC
CDR3 protein: CASVAGGQFNEQFF

V gene: TRBV11-2
J gene: TRBJ2-5
D gene: NA
CDR3 length: 13
clone size: few
CDR3 DNA: TGTGCCAGCAGTCCGGGACACCCAGAGACCCAGTACTTC
CDR3 protein: CASSPGHPETQYF

V gene: TRBV27
J gene: TRBJ1-1
D gene: NA
CDR3 length: 14
clone size: NA
CDR3 DNA: TGTGCCAGCAGTTTATTGGCAGGCGCTGGTGAAGCTTTCTTT
CDR3 protein: CASSLLAGAGEAFF

V gene: TRBV18
J gene: TRBJ1-5
D gene: NA
CDR3 length: 15
clone size: few
CDR3 DNA: TGTGCCAGCTCAAGGGATCGAGACAGGAATCAGCCCCAGCATTTT
CDR3 protein: CASSRDRDRNQPQHF

V gene: TRBV6-1
J gene: TRBJ2-3
D gene: NA
CDR3 length: 12
clone size: NA
CDR3 DNA: TGTGCCGCCGAGGGGTCCACAGATACGCAGTATTTT
CDR3 protein: CAAEGSTDTQYF

V gene: TRBV3-1
J gene: TRBJ2-1
D gene: NA
CDR3 length: 15
clone size: NA
CDR3 DNA: TGTGCCAGCAGCGGGGGAGCGGTCCTCTACAATGAGCAGTTCTTC
CDR3 protein: CASSGGAVLYNEQFF

V gene: TRBV20-1
J gene: TRBJ1-1
D gene: TRBD1
CDR3 length: 16
clone size: many
CDR3 DNA: TGCAGTGCTAGACATTTGGGACAGGCTATGAACACTGAAGCTTTCTTT
CDR3 protein: CSARHLGQAMNTEAFF

V gene: TRBV20-1
J gene: TRBJ2-7
D gene: TRBD1
CDR3 length: 14
clone size: few
CDR3 DNA: TGCAGTGCCACTCCTGGGACAGTCTCCTACGAGCAGTACTTC
CDR3 protein: CSATPGTVSYEQYF

V gene: TRBV12-3/TRBV12-4
J gene: TRBJ2-1
D gene: TRBD2
CDR3 length: 16
clone size: NA
CDR3 DNA: TGTGCCAGCAGTGACTCGGGGACTAGCGGGAGGAATGAGCAGTTCTTC
CDR3 protein: CASSDSGTSGRNEQFF

V gene: TRBV12-3/TRBV12-4
J gene: TRBJ2-2
D gene: TRBD2
CDR3 length: 17
clone size: NA
CDR3 DNA: TGTGCCAGCAGTGAGGGACTAGCGGGAGTAGGAACCGGGGAGCTGTTTTTT
CDR3 protein: CASSEGLAGVGTGELFF

V gene: TRBV7-3
J gene: TRBJ2-5
D gene: NA
CDR3 length: 15
clone size: few
CDR3 DNA: TGTGCCAGCAGCGGAAGGGACCCAGGTTGGGAGACCCAGTACTTC
CDR3 protein: CASSGRDPGWETQYF

V gene: TRBV19
J gene: TRBJ2-2
D gene: NA
CDR3 length: 14
clone size: few
CDR3 DNA: TGTGCCAGTAGCTCGCTAGGCGACACCGGGGAGCTGTTTTTT
CDR3 protein: CASSSLGDTGELFF

V gene: TRBV6-1
J gene: TRBJ1-3
D gene: NA
CDR3 length: 16
clone size: NA
CDR3 DNA: TGTGCCAGCAGCCCCAGTGGGGGTAACTCTGGAAACACCATATATTTT
CDR3 protein: CASSPSGGNSGNTIYF

V gene: TRBV14
J gene: TRBJ2-3
D gene: NA
CDR3 length: 12
clone size: few
CDR3 DNA: TGTGCCAGCAGCCAAGGGTGGGATACGCAGTATTTT
CDR3 protein: CASSQGWDTQYF

V gene: TRBV2
J gene: TRBJ2-1
D gene: NA
CDR3 length: 14
clone size: many
CDR3 DNA: TGTGCCACCAAGGGGAAGTTTACGGTAAATGAGCAGTTCTTC
CDR3 protein: CATKGKFTVNEQFF

V gene: TRBV12-3/TRBV12-4
J gene: TRBJ2-7
D gene: TRBD2
CDR3 length: 14
clone size: many
CDR3 DNA: TGTGCCAGCAGTTTTACTAGCGGGAACTACGAGCAGTACTTC
CDR3 protein: CASSFTSGNYEQYF

V gene: TRBV11-2
J gene: TRBJ1-2
D gene: NA
CDR3 length: 15
clone size: many
CDR3 DNA: TGTGCCAGCAGCCCAGCCGTTGCAGGGAGCGGTGGCTACACCTTC
CDR3 protein: CASSPAVAGSGGYTF

V gene: TRBV10-3
J gene: TRBJ2-2
D gene: NA
CDR3 length: 15
clone size: NA
CDR3 DNA: TGTGCCATCAGGGAACAGGCTACGAACACCGGGGAGCTGTTTTTT
CDR3 protein: CAIREQATNTGELFF

V gene: TRBV29-1
J gene: TRBJ2-5
D gene: NA
CDR3 length: 14
clone size: NA
CDR3 DNA: TGCAGCGCTTTACTGTGGGGGGCAGGCGAGACCCAGTACTTC
CDR3 protein: CSALLWGAGETQYF